One sample yielded the 26 T cell receptor beta chains listed below, sequenced in a study of shared clonotypes between healthy human individuals. Assay: immunoSEQ multiplex PCR; the TCRdb copy retains only in-frame clones and omits some. The sample holds approximately 530,000 clones; 95% to 97% are singletons and the top ten take 0.05% to 0.08%. The sequenced sample consisted of naive CD4+ T cells sorted from blood. Specified subset: CD45RA+ positively selected. These receptor sequences come from a woman aged 30 to 39 in good health.

V usage is TRBV28 and J usage is TRBJ1-3, with 7 bases matching TRBD1. Germline CDR1 MDHEN, CDR2 SYDVKM. Trimming cost V 6 bases and J 0 bases; bases outside gene matches: 5. The CDR3 totals 15 residues. CDR3 in amino acids: CASSRQGFSGNTIYF. CDR3 in DNA: TGTGCCAGCAGCCGACAGGGATTCTCTGGAAACACCATATATTTT.

The chain employs TRBV2 and TRBJ1-5, with TRBD1 as a possible D gene (5 bases). V was pared by 5 bases and J by 7 bases, with 15 bases between. The CDR3 is made up of 14 amino acids. Germline lookup yields CDR1 SNHLY and CDR2 FYNNEI. CDR3 region: CASSRDDALQPQHF. The CDR3 DNA reads as TGTGCCAGCAGTCGGGACGATGCCTTGCAGCCCCAGCATTTT.

V usage is TRBV5-1 and J usage is TRBJ2-7, with D possibly being TRBD2 (5 bases). V dropped 0 bases and J dropped 2 bases, with 6 bases sitting between them. The CDR3 is 13 residues long. Germline CDR1 is SGHRS and CDR2 is YFSETQ. The CDR3 region is CASSLDGAYEQYF. The CDR3 DNA reads TGCGCCAGCAGCTTGGACGGGGCCTACGAGCAGTACTTC.

V and J are TRBV6-1 and TRBJ2-5; D might be TRBD1 or TRBD2, each matching 6 bases. Trimming removed 10 bases at V and 4 bases at J, with 16 bases between. CDR3 length: 13 residues. Germline values: CDR1 MNHNS, CDR2 SASEGT. The CDR3 region is CATYSGGGETQYF. DNA of the CDR3: TGTGCCACCTACTCCGGGGGCGGAGAGACCCAGTACTTC.

A word on this clone: The junction differs from germline at one of its ends, possibly a read error. The chain has TRBV19 and TRBJ2-1; the match to TRBD2 covers 9 bases. Germline CDR1 and CDR2: LNHDA and SQIVND (reference sequence). The CDR3 runs 15 residues. CDR3 protein: CASSIAGVTYNEQFF. In DNA form, the CDR3 reads TGTGCCAGTAGCATAGCGGGGGTAACCTACAATGAGCAGTTCTTC.

This clone was detected only once. The rearrangement links TRBV28 to TRBJ1-4; 8 bases fit TRBD1. Unmatched junction bases numbered 6, after V lost 3 bases and J lost 6 bases. Germline assignment: CDR1 MDHEN and CDR2 SYDVKM. The CDR3 is 15 amino acids. CDR3 DNA: TGTGCCAGCAGTTTTGTCAGGGGGCGCGATGAAAAACTGTTTTTT. It specifies CASSFVRGRDEKLFF.

A note on this clone: Different DNA sequences within this sample yield the same CDR3. In DNA, the CDR3 is TGTGCCAGCAGTGAAACCGAAAACTATGGCTACACCTTC. Amino acids: CASSETENYGYTF. V and J are TRBV2 and TRBJ1-2; no clear D. The CDR3 spans 13 residues. Germline assignment: CDR1 SNHLY and CDR2 FYNNEI. V lost 2 bases and J lost 2, with 6 bases in between.

The J gene is TRBJ2-3, the V gene TRBV18, with 8 bases fitting TRBD2. J was trimmed by 3 bases and V by 3 bases; bases with no gene match: 5. CDR1 is KGHSH and CDR2 is LQKENI in the germline V gene. This CDR3 spans 15 amino acids. CDR3 sequence reads: CASSPGLAQTDTQYF. The CDR3 nucleotides are TGTGCCAGCTCACCCGGACTAGCACAGACAGATACGCAGTATTTT.

Here the CDR3 reads CASSAFSRNPSTDTQYF. DNA for the CDR3: TGCGCCAGCAGCGCCTTTAGCCGAAACCCAAGCACAGATACGCAGTATTTT. The rearrangement uses TRBV5-1 and TRBJ2-3; no clear D gene. The CDR3 contains 17 residues. The germline CDR1 and CDR2 sequences are SGHRS and YFSETQ. Trimming removed 4 bases at V and 0 bases at J, with 18 bases between.

The chain employs TRBV5-1 and TRBJ2-3, with 7 bases aligning to TRBD2. The germline V gene has CDR1 SGHRS and CDR2 YFSETQ. Trimming cost V 7 bases and J 0 bases; bases outside gene matches: 5. The CDR3 length is 14 residues. The CDR3 is CASRLGGSTDTQYF. Written as DNA, the CDR3 is TGCGCCAGCCGATTGGGGGGGAGCACAGATACGCAGTATTTT.

The gene calls are TRBV28 and TRBJ1-2; tentative D call: TRBD1 (5 bases). The CDR3 sequence is 15 residues long. The germline V gene has CDR1 MDHEN and CDR2 SYDVKM. The V and J ends lost 7 bases and 5 bases respectively, with 20 bases between them. In nucleotides, the CDR3 is TGTGCCAGCAAACTTACCCAGGGCTCTGGATATGGCTACACCTTC. Translation gives CASKLTQGSGYGYTF.

The V and J genes are TRBV28 and TRBJ1-5; D is possibly TRBD1 (5 bases). V lost 8 bases and J lost 1, with 12 bases in between. The germline V gene encodes CDR1 MDHEN and CDR2 SYDVKM. This CDR3 contains 14 residues. The CDR3 nucleotides are TGTGCCAGCCGGCCTTGGGGCAGCAATCAGCCCCAGCATTTT. It specifies CASRPWGSNQPQHF.

The J gene is TRBJ2-7, the V gene TRBV6-1, with D perhaps matching TRBD1 (6 bases). Trimming left V 5 bases short and J 6 bases short, with 11 bases between. The CDR3 has 12 amino acids. Per germline, CDR1 MNHNS and CDR2 SASEGT. The CDR3, as DNA: TGTGCCAGCAGTCAATACAGGGCCGAGCAGTACTTC. This codes for CASSQYRAEQYF.

This chain links TRBV7-2 with TRBJ1-2; D not resolved. The CDR3 length is 14 residues. Trimming removed 1 base from V and 1 base from J, with 7 bases in between. From germline, CDR1 is SGHTA and CDR2 FQGNSA. Here the CDR3 DNA reads TGTGCCAGCAGCTTAGGCCATAATAACTATGGCTACACCTTC. Amino acids: CASSLGHNNYGYTF.

The chain recombines TRBV6-5 with TRBJ1-1, with 7 bases matching TRBD1. The CDR3 consists of 15 residues. Per the germline V gene, CDR1 is MNHEY and CDR2 is SVGAGI. Trimming took 2 bases from V and 1 from J; bases not matched to a gene: 4. In nucleotides, the CDR3 is TGTGCCAGCAGTTACGAGGGGGCAGGGAACACTGAAGCTTTCTTT. Translated, it gives CASSYEGAGNTEAFF.

V is TRBV19 and J is TRBJ1-4, with TRBD1 as a possible D gene (5 bases). CDR3 length: 15 residues. Germline CDR1 reads LNHDA; CDR2 reads SQIVND (reference sequence). V dropped 7 bases and J dropped 7 bases, with 19 bases sitting between them. The CDR3 reads CASTHRTPVGEKLFF. In DNA form, the CDR3 reads TGTGCCAGTACCCACAGGACGCCCGTCGGTGAAAAACTGTTTTTT. The full variable domain, completed using reference TRBV19 and TRBJ1-4, is DGGITQSPKYLFRKEGQNVTLSCEQNLNHDAMYWYRQDPGQGLRLIYYSQIVNDFQKGDIAEGYSVSREKKESFPLTVTSAQKNPTAFYLCASTHRTPVGEKLFFGSGTQLSVL.

The chain recombines TRBV28 with TRBJ1-1; tentatively, D is TRBD1 (6 bases). The ends were cut back, 8 bases at V and 6 bases at J, with 16 bases in the middle. CDR1 is MDHEN and CDR2 is SYDVKM in the germline V gene. The CDR3 consists of 13 residues. CDR3 nucleotide sequence: TGTGCCAGCGGGAAGTGGGGGGCTTCTGAAGCTTTCTTT. Protein product: CASGKWGASEAFF.

The V call is TRBV28, the J call TRBJ2-3, with 10 bases matching TRBD2. V trimming: 5 bases; J trimming: 1 base; junction bases outside the gene matches: 12. Looked up from germline, CDR1 is MDHEN and CDR2 is SYDVKM. The CDR3 consists of 18 residues. The CDR3 is CASSLIPSGSLRTDTQYF. The CDR3 DNA reads as TGTGCCAGCAGTCTAATTCCTAGCGGGAGTCTCCGCACAGATACGCAGTATTTT.

The chain combines TRBV11-1 with TRBJ1-3, with unresolved D. Trimming left V 3 bases short and J 2 bases short, with 8 bases between. Per the germline V gene, CDR1 is SGHAT and CDR2 is FQDESV (reference sequence). The CDR3 spans 14 residues. The CDR3 reads CASSFERPGNTIYF. CDR3 sequence (DNA): TGTGCCAGCAGCTTCGAACGGCCTGGAAACACCATATATTTT.

V and J are TRBV5-6 and TRBJ2-1; D perhaps matches TRBD1 (7 bases). The germline gives CDR1 SGHDT, CDR2 YYEEEE. V dropped 4 bases and J dropped 6 bases, with 11 bases sitting between them. CDR3 length equals 13 residues. The CDR3 nucleotides are TGTGCCAGCAGCACCAGGGGGGTCAATGAGCAGTTCTTC. It encodes CASSTRGVNEQFF.

The genes are TRBV7-2 and TRBJ2-1; possibly TRBD2 for D (6 bases). CDR1 SGHTA and CDR2 FQGNSA come from the germline V gene. Trimming pared 5 bases from V and 7 bases from J, leaving 21 bases between. CDR3 length: 16 residues. The CDR3 spells CASSIPGGIMGNEQFF. The CDR3 DNA is TGTGCCAGCAGCATTCCGGGCGGGATAATGGGAAATGAGCAGTTCTTC.

The V gene is TRBV7-9, the J gene TRBJ1-2, with TRBD1 matching 7 bases. The J segment lost 8 bases and the V segment lost 5 bases, leaving 14 bases of the junction unmatched. CDR1 and CDR2 from the germline V gene are SEHNR and FQNEAQ (reference sequence). The CDR3 has 15 amino acids. The CDR3 loop reads CASSDHRDRDLGYTF. The CDR3 DNA is TGTGCCAGCAGCGACCACCGGGACAGAGATCTAGGCTACACCTTC.

V and J are TRBV7-9 and TRBJ2-7; 9 positions match TRBD1. This CDR3 is built from 13 residues. J lost 4 bases, V lost 5 bases, and 3 bases had no gene match. CDR1 and CDR2 from the germline V gene are SEHNR and FQNEAQ (reference sequence). CDR3 nucleotides: TGTGCCAGCAGCCGGGACAGGGATTACGAGCAGTACTTC. Amino acid sequence: CASSRDRDYEQYF.

The V and J genes are TRBV6-6 and TRBJ2-7; possibly TRBD1 for D (7 bases). The CDR3 sequence is 15 residues long. Germline CDR1 is MNHNY and CDR2 is SVGAGI (reference sequence). Trimming took off 6 bases at V and 0 bases at J, with 15 bases between the two ends. This CDR3 is CASRLQGGNSYEQYF. CDR3 coding DNA: TGTGCCAGCAGACTCCAGGGGGGCAACTCCTACGAGCAGTACTTC.

This clone was found once. The J gene is TRBJ2-1, the V gene TRBV7-9, with D maybe TRBD2 (5 bases). The CDR3 is 17 amino acids. Germline CDR1 and CDR2: SEHNR and FQNEAQ (reference sequence). V was clipped by 0 bases and J by 5 bases, with 17 bases between them. This CDR3 is CASSLAMASGNHNEQFF. CDR3 bases: TGTGCCAGCAGCTTAGCGATGGCGAGCGGAAATCACAATGAGCAGTTCTTC.

V and J are TRBV7-8 and TRBJ2-7, with 8 bases that match TRBD2. V lost 4 bases, J lost 4 bases, and 6 bases stayed unmatched. The CDR3 is made up of 14 amino acids. Germline loops: CDR1 SGHVS, CDR2 FQNEAQ. CDR3 residues: CASSWGLDGYEQYF. In DNA form, the CDR3 reads TGTGCCAGCAGCTGGGGACTAGATGGGTACGAGCAGTACTTC.